These 26 T cell receptor beta chains originate from one sample sequenced in a study. The sorted Tregs were CD4+CD25+CD127-/low cells. TCRdb passed the 5' RACE reads through MiXCR, listing each CDR3 protein once. The top ten hold roughly 2.3% of the sample, which has over 45,000 distinct CDR3 sequences, 26% seen once. Material for sequencing was tumor-infiltrating Tregs sorted from the breast tumor. These receptors all stem from a female donor with breast cancer.

The J gene is TRBJ2-1, the V gene TRBV5-1; D is ambiguous. Germline V gene sequence: CDR1 SGHRS, CDR2 YFSETQ. The V end was cut by 4 bases, the J end by 1 base, with 9 bases between. This CDR3 comprises 14 residues. The chain's CDR3 is CASSRYDSYNEQFF. The CDR3 region has the DNA TGCGCCAGCAGCCGGTACGATTCCTACAATGAGCAGTTCTTC.

V gene TRBV5-1 combines with J gene TRBJ2-1; 13 nucleotides line up with TRBD2. With V trimmed by 3 bases and J by 0 bases, 6 bases remained unmatched. CDR3 length: 18 residues. In germline, CDR1 is SGHRS, CDR2 YFSETQ. CDR3 protein: CASSSPTSGGSSYNEQFF. CDR3 sequence (DNA): TGCGCCAGCAGCTCCCCGACTAGCGGGGGGAGCTCCTACAATGAGCAGTTCTTC. The full variable domain, with the rest looked up from reference TRBV5-1 and TRBJ2-1, is KAGVTQTPRYLIKTRGQQVTLSCSPISGHRSVSWYQQTPGQGLQFLFEYFSETQRNKGNFPGRFSGRQFSNSRSEMNVSTLELGDSALYLCASSSPTSGGSSYNEQFFGPGTRLTVL.

This clonotype was recorded many times. The chain carries TRBV6-1 and TRBJ2-3; 8 bases are shared with TRBD2. V trimming: 2 bases; J trimming: 0 bases; junction bases outside the gene matches: 1. The germline CDR1 and CDR2 sequences are MNHNS and SASEGT. The CDR3 has 15 residues. The CDR3 DNA is TGTGCCAGCAGTGAACTAGCGGGTAGCACAGATACGCAGTATTTT. Protein sequence: CASSELAGSTDTQYF.

A few counts support this clonotype. This chain uses TRBV18 with TRBJ1-2, with 9 bases fitting TRBD1. The CDR3 is made up of 15 amino acids. The ends lost 6 bases at V and 4 bases at J; junction bases unmatched: 9. Germline CDR1 is KGHSH and CDR2 is LQKENI. DNA for the CDR3: TGTGCCAGCTCCCCAGACAGGGGGTATGGCTATGGCTACACCTTC. It translates to CASSPDRGYGYGYTF.

This clonotype was found a few times. The chain has TRBV30 and TRBJ1-5, with 7 bases fitting TRBD1. J was trimmed by 5 bases and V by 2 bases; bases with no gene match: 9. This CDR3 has 15 residues. Germline V gene sequence: CDR1 GTSNPN, CDR2 SVGIG (reference sequence). CDR3 DNA: TGTGCCTGGAGTTACAAGGGGACAGTATATCAGCCCCAGCATTTT. Its protein product is CAWSYKGTVYQPQHF.

The chain carries TRBV7-4 and TRBJ1-2; 8 bases match TRBD1. The J segment lost 4 bases and the V segment lost 4 bases, leaving 5 bases of the junction unmatched. Germline V lookup: CDR1 SGHVT, CDR2 SQSDAQ. The CDR3 loop spans 14 amino acids. CDR3 in amino acids: CASSSRTGSYGYTF. In DNA form, the CDR3 reads TGTGCCAGCAGCTCGAGGACAGGGTCCTATGGCTACACCTTC.

In this sample, this clonotype turned up many times. V usage is TRBV5-1 and J usage is TRBJ1-1; D is uncertain. The CDR3 is 14 amino acids. The V gene's germline CDR1 is SGHRS and CDR2 YFSETQ. The V end lost 0 bases, the J end lost 1 base, and 7 bases lay between the germline ends. The chain's CDR3 is CASSLAAANTEAFF. In DNA form, the CDR3 reads TGCGCCAGCAGCTTGGCTGCAGCGAACACTGAAGCTTTCTTT.

J is TRBJ2-3 and V is TRBV5-1; no reliable D call. The CDR3 is 16 residues long. The ends were cut back, 0 bases at V and 3 bases at J, with 14 bases in the middle. Germline-derived CDR1 and CDR2 are SGHRS and YFSETQ. CDR3 nucleotides: TGCGCCAGCAGCTTGGAGGGCGGAATCGGGACAGATACGCAGTATTTT. Translating it yields CASSLEGGIGTDTQYF.

This sequence joins TRBV7-2 and TRBJ2-7, with D possibly being TRBD2 (6 bases). From germline, CDR1 is SGHTA and CDR2 FQGNSA. Trimming shortened V by 5 bases and J by 3 bases, and 20 bases separated the two germline ends. This CDR3 has 16 residues. The CDR3 is CASSALEGGPLYEQYF. Here the CDR3 DNA reads TGTGCCAGCAGCGCACTTGAGGGAGGTCCCCTCTACGAGCAGTACTTC.

The genes are TRBV5-1 and TRBJ1-3, with D possibly matching TRBD1 (5 bases). V was trimmed by 2 bases and J by 4 bases, leaving 10 bases between them. CDR1 and CDR2 from the germline V gene are SGHRS and YFSETQ. The CDR3 has 14 residues. The CDR3: CASSLSRDGNTIYF. CDR3 nucleotides: TGCGCCAGCAGCTTAAGCCGGGACGGAAACACCATATATTTT.

The V and J genes are TRBV12-3 or TRBV12-4 and TRBJ1-3, with D maybe TRBD1 (6 bases). Trimming left V 4 bases short and J 3 bases short, with 10 bases between. The CDR3 loop spans 14 amino acids. The CDR3, as DNA: TGTGCCAGCAGTTGGGGGCAGATTGGAAACACCATATATTTT. Its translation is CASSWGQIGNTIYF.

This sequence joins TRBV25-1 and TRBJ2-3; unclear D gene. There are 16 residues in the CDR3. V gave up 3 bases and J gave up 0 bases, with 13 bases separating them. Germline values: CDR1 MGHDK, CDR2 SYGVNS. CDR3 sequence reads: CASSEGLGSSTDTQYF. CDR3 bases: TGTGCCAGCAGTGAGGGTCTAGGCAGTAGCACAGATACGCAGTATTTT.

This clonotype appeared a few times. The chain joins TRBV20-1 to TRBJ1-2, with 10 bases lining up with TRBD1. The CDR3 has 15 amino acids. CDR1 and CDR2 (germline): DFQATT, SNEGSKA (reference sequence). Losses at the gene ends were 2 bases for V and 3 bases for J; bases not matched to a gene: 6. The CDR3 loop reads CSARNDRGRDYGYTF. CDR3 bases: TGCAGTGCTAGAAACGACAGGGGGCGAGACTATGGCTACACCTTC.

This clonotype was detected only a few times. The J gene is TRBJ2-5, the V gene TRBV11-2; 7 bases map to TRBD1. Germline V gene sequence: CDR1 SGHAT, CDR2 FQNNGV. V lost 1 base to trimming and J lost 4 bases; unmatched junction nucleotides: 6. The CDR3 totals 15 residues. In DNA, the CDR3 is TGTGCCAGCAGCTTAGGACCGCAGGGGGTAGAGACCCAGTACTTC. This translates into CASSLGPQGVETQYF.

As concerns this clonotype: A much more abundant neighbour one base away suggests this may be a read error. This chain joins TRBV6-1 and TRBJ2-4, with D possibly being TRBD1 (6 bases). This CDR3 is 15 amino acids long. The germline V gene encodes CDR1 MNHNS and CDR2 SASEGT. The CDR3: CANSVQGLTKNIQYF. CDR3 nucleotide sequence: TGTGCCAACAGTGTTCAGGGGCTGACCAAAAACATTCAGTACTTC.

The V and J genes are TRBV12-3 or TRBV12-4 and TRBJ2-5; 7 bases are shared with TRBD1. The CDR3 covers 14 residues. J was trimmed by 3 bases and V by 4 bases; bases with no gene match: 5. CDR3 region: CASSSTGTEETQYF. The CDR3 DNA sequence: TGTGCCAGCAGTTCGACCGGGACAGAAGAGACCCAGTACTTC.

This clonotype has more than one count but fewer than ten. This chain joins TRBV30 and TRBJ1-2; D is perhaps TRBD1 (6 bases). Germline lookup yields CDR1 GTSNPN and CDR2 SVGIG (reference sequence). The CDR3 spans 15 residues. Trimming cost V 2 bases and J 6 bases, with 19 bases left between them. CDR3 DNA: TGTGCCTGGAGTCTGGTTCTGGGAAAGGGGGATGGCTACACCTTC. Its translation is CAWSLVLGKGDGYTF.

The rearrangement links TRBV20-1 to TRBJ1-5; 7 nucleotides line up with TRBD1. Germline CDR1 DFQATT, CDR2 SNEGSKA (reference sequence). After removal of 7 bases from V and 1 base from J, the junction contained 10 bases not matched to a gene. The CDR3 length is 15 residues. The CDR3 is CSVATGTGSNQPQHF. The CDR3 nucleotides are TGCAGTGTCGCGACAGGGACGGGAAGCAATCAGCCCCAGCATTTT.

This clonotype was detected ten times or more. The chain combines TRBV29-1 with TRBJ2-3; the match to TRBD2 covers 12 bases. The germline CDR1 and CDR2 sequences are SQVTM and ANQGSEA. Trimming at V came to 4 bases and at J to 4 bases, leaving 6 bases not matched to a gene. The CDR3 spans 15 residues. CDR3 DNA sequence: TGCAGCGTTGTTCTAGCGGGAGGGCCAGCAGATACGCAGTATTTT. Its protein is CSVVLAGGPADTQYF.

This clonotype was detected a few times. The chain combines TRBV12-3 or TRBV12-4 with TRBJ1-2; no definite D call. The germline V and J ends were trimmed by 9 bases and 7 bases, with 15 bases remaining between them. The CDR3 runs to 12 residues. For the CDR3, the DNA is TGTGCCAGTAACGTAAGGTTCGGTGGCTACACCTTC. As protein: CASNVRFGGYTF.

This clonotype was seen a handful of times. The J gene is TRBJ1-2, the V gene TRBV4-3; D is perhaps TRBD1 (5 bases). The V gene's germline CDR1 is LGHNA and CDR2 YSLEER. The CDR3 is made up of 18 amino acids. V dropped 0 bases and J dropped 4 bases, with 21 bases sitting between them. This CDR3 is CASSQESAGSITGYGYTF. CDR3 nucleotides: TGCGCCAGCAGCCAAGAAAGCGCAGGGTCAATAACGGGCTATGGCTACACCTTC.

This clonotype was seen only a few times. The rearrangement joins TRBV12-3 or TRBV12-4 to TRBJ2-3; D unresolved. There are 13 residues in the CDR3. With 0 bases removed from V and 3 bases from J, the gap between germline ends came to 4 bases. CDR3 coding DNA: TGTGCCAGCAGTTTAGCCGGGACAGATACGCAGTATTTT. It translates to CASSLAGTDTQYF.

For this clonotype: A much larger clonotype is one base distant, so this may be a read error. V gene TRBV18 combines with J gene TRBJ2-3; perhaps TRBD2 as D (6 bases). Germline V gene lookup returns CDR1 KGHSH and CDR2 LQKENI. The length of the CDR3 is 15 residues. The CDR3 here is CASSPLRGSTDTRYF. The CDR3 region has the DNA TGTGCCAGCTCCCCCCTTCGGGGGAGCACAGATACGCGGTATTTT.

There are a few counts of this clonotype. This chain uses TRBV10-3 with TRBJ1-1, with 7 bases lining up with TRBD1. Germline assignment: CDR1 ENHRY and CDR2 SYGVKD. V shed 10 bases and J 5 bases; nucleotides not matched to a gene: 10. The CDR3 covers 13 residues. In DNA, the CDR3 is TGTGCCAGCGGTGACAGGGAGGAGACTGAAGCTTTCTTT. It codes for CASGDREETEAFF.

The chain combines TRBV6-1 with TRBJ2-7, with 10 bases fitting TRBD2. The V and J ends lost 4 bases and 0 bases, in that order; junction bases with no gene match: 6. The CDR3 has 16 amino acids. Germline loops: CDR1 MNHNS, CDR2 SASEGT. The CDR3 DNA is TGTGCCAGCAGTGGCCGGACTAGCGGTAGCTCCTACGAGCAGTACTTC. Translating gives CASSGRTSGSSYEQYF.

Regarding this clonotype: An end of the junction differs from the germline gene, which may be a read error. V usage is TRBV7-2 and J usage is TRBJ2-3; D perhaps matches TRBD2 (7 bases). Germline V lookup: CDR1 SGHTA, CDR2 FQGNSA. This CDR3 spans 17 amino acids. The CDR3 DNA is TGTGCCAGCAGCCGTGAGAGGGGGGGCTCCGGCACAGATACGCGGTATTTT. Amino acid sequence: CASSRERGGSGTDTRYF.